The 20 T cell receptor beta chains presented below share a single source sample, sequenced in a study of shared clonotypes between healthy human individuals (dated by TCRdb to the early 2020s). Libraries were made using the immunoSEQ multiplex PCR assay. TCRdb limited this immuneACCESS table to in-frame rearrangements with V and J called. A share of clones is missing; checked studies link under half to unresolved V genes, and the rest is unexplained. Present in this sample are nearly 2 million clones, about 95% of which were seen just once. The ten largest clones take up 0.9% to 1.5% of the sample. CD8 naive samples were CD45RO-negative cells positively selected for CCR7, giving a CD45RA+CCR7+ population that excluded TemRA cells. Sequencing used naive CD8+ T cells sorted from blood. In light of the paper, this sample's cell subset or site label describes: CD45RA+CCR7+. The receptors come from a man aged 18 to 30 in good health.

This chain uses TRBV2 with TRBJ1-1; 7 nucleotides align to TRBD1. V dropped 3 bases and J dropped 1; count of bases not matched to a gene: 11. The germline V gene encodes CDR1 SNHLY and CDR2 FYNNEI. The CDR3 runs to 17 residues. The CDR3 nucleotides read TGTGCCAGCAGTGACCACAATGAGGGGGCGTGGAACACTGAAGCTTTCTTT. It translates to CASSDHNEGAWNTEAFF.

This rearrangement joins TRBV9 to TRBJ2-3; 7 bases match TRBD2. From germline, CDR1 is SGDLS and CDR2 YYNGEE. CDR3 length: 15 residues. V lost 0 bases and J lost 2; bases outside the gene matches: 3. This CDR3 is CASSVELADTDTQYF. In DNA, the CDR3 is TGTGCCAGCAGCGTAGAGCTAGCGGACACAGATACGCAGTATTTT. Drawing the rest from reference TRBV9 and TRBJ2-3, the complete variable domain is DSGVTQTPKHLITATGQRVTLRCSPRSGDLSVYWYQQSLDQGLQFLIQYYNGEERAKGNILERFSAQQFPDLHSELNLSSLELGDSALYFCASSVELADTDTQYFGPGTRLTVL.

On this clone: Within the sample, other DNA sequences also encode this same CDR3. The V and J genes are TRBV11-3 and TRBJ1-1; D is undetermined. Trimming removed 1 base from V and 5 bases from J, with 8 bases in between. Germline-derived CDR1 and CDR2 are SGHNT and YENEEA. This CDR3 has 13 residues. This chain's CDR3 is CASSLGPGTEAFF. The CDR3 DNA follows: TGTGCCAGCAGCTTAGGTCCCGGGACTGAAGCTTTCTTT.

The rearrangement links TRBV2 to TRBJ2-3; D uncertain. This CDR3 contains 12 residues. Trimming left V 3 bases short and J 6 bases short, with 7 bases between. Germline V lookup: CDR1 SNHLY, CDR2 FYNNEI. CDR3 loop: CASSDDRDTQYF. DNA for the CDR3: TGTGCCAGCAGTGACGATCGGGATACGCAGTATTTT.

This clone was seen once. This chain uses TRBV28 with TRBJ2-7, with no clear D. CDR1 and CDR2 from the germline V gene are MDHEN and SYDVKM. The CDR3 runs 15 residues. The germline V and J ends were trimmed by 4 bases and 3 bases, with 16 bases remaining between them. CDR3 sequence: CASSSPGKGRYEQYF. CDR3 nucleotides: TGTGCCAGCAGTTCCCCGGGTAAAGGGCGCTACGAGCAGTACTTC.

The rearrangement joins TRBV5-4 to TRBJ2-7, with a tentative D call TRBD2 (5 bases). The germline gives CDR1 SGHNT, CDR2 YYREEE (reference sequence). The CDR3 is 12 amino acids. V was trimmed by 4 bases and J by 6 bases, leaving 11 bases between them. The CDR3 here is CASSPAGGEQYF. CDR3 sequence (DNA): TGTGCCAGCAGCCCGGCGGGCGGCGAGCAGTACTTC.

The chain recombines TRBV27 with TRBJ2-3; D gene uncertain. The germline V gene has CDR1 MNHEY and CDR2 SMNVEV (reference sequence). The CDR3 is 12 residues long. V was shortened by 8 bases and J by 5 bases, with 11 bases between the two germline ends. In DNA, the CDR3 is TGTGCCAGCCACAGTCAGCAAGATACGCAGTATTTT. This gives the protein CASHSQQDTQYF.

J is TRBJ1-2 and V is TRBV29-1; D is undetermined. The length of the CDR3 is 15 residues. CDR1 is SQVTM and CDR2 is ANQGSEA in the germline V gene. V gave up 0 bases and J gave up 0 bases, with 11 bases separating them. In nucleotides, the CDR3 is TGCAGCGTTGAAGACCCAGTAAGAGCTAACTATGGCTACACCTTC. Encoded protein: CSVEDPVRANYGYTF.

This sequence joins TRBV7-8 and TRBJ1-1; TRBD1 matches 7 bases. This CDR3 spans 17 amino acids. V shed 3 bases and J 0 bases; nucleotides not matched to a gene: 10. Germline CDR1 SGHVS, CDR2 FQNEAQ. For the CDR3, the DNA is TGTGCCAGCAGCTTTCTCAGGGGGTTAATCATGAACACTGAAGCTTTCTTT. Translating it yields CASSFLRGLIMNTEAFF.

V usage is TRBV27 and J usage is TRBJ2-5, with D possibly matching TRBD1 (5 bases). V was trimmed by 6 bases and J by 0 bases, leaving 14 bases between them. Germline CDR1 reads MNHEY; CDR2 reads SMNVEV (reference sequence). CDR3 length: 15 amino acids. The CDR3 spells CASSSFYRYQETQYF. CDR3 nucleotides: TGTGCCAGCAGCTCTTTCTACAGGTACCAAGAGACCCAGTACTTC.

This chain uses TRBV6-4 with TRBJ1-5; 10 nucleotides line up with TRBD1. CDR3 length equals 14 residues. V lost 3 bases and J lost 6; bases outside the gene matches: 2. Germline V CDR1 and CDR2: MRHNA, SNTAGT. The chain's CDR3 is CASSETGGFQPQHF. CDR3 nucleotide sequence: TGTGCCAGCAGTGAGACAGGGGGCTTTCAGCCCCAGCATTTT.

This chain joins TRBV4-1 and TRBJ2-2; no definite D call. Per germline, CDR1 MGHRA and CDR2 YSYEKL. This CDR3 comprises 16 residues. V lost 4 bases and J 1 base, leaving 13 bases between the germline ends. DNA of the CDR3: TGCGCCAGCAGCCCCCTCGGAAGCAAGAACACCGGGGAGCTGTTTTTT. Amino acid sequence: CASSPLGSKNTGELFF.

This chain uses TRBV4-1 with TRBJ2-1; 10 bases are shared with TRBD1. The germline gives CDR1 MGHRA, CDR2 YSYEKL. The CDR3 length is 15 residues. V shed 4 bases, J shed 10 bases, and the junction held 10 bases outside the gene matches. The CDR3 DNA sequence: TGCGCCAGCAGCCCTCGACAGGGGGCGAGGGGGGAGCAGTTCTTC. Protein sequence: CASSPRQGARGEQFF.

This rearrangement joins TRBV7-2 to TRBJ1-6; a weak D match, TRBD1 (5 bases). V was pared by 8 bases and J by 5 bases, with 16 bases between. The CDR3 extends over 15 amino acids. Looked up from germline, CDR1 is SGHTA and CDR2 is FQGNSA. The CDR3 nucleotides are TGTGCCAGCCGATACTCTACAGGAGATAATTCACCCCTCCACTTT. This sequence encodes CASRYSTGDNSPLHF.

The V call is TRBV13, the J call TRBJ2-3; D remains ambiguous. The CDR3 length is 16 residues. Trimming shortened V by 2 bases and J by 2 bases, and 14 bases separated the two germline ends. In germline, CDR1 is PRHDT, CDR2 FYEKMQ (reference sequence). CDR3 loop: CASSLSTPQLTDTQYF. In DNA, the CDR3 is TGTGCCAGCAGCTTATCAACCCCCCAACTCACAGATACGCAGTATTTT.

V and J are TRBV14 and TRBJ2-3; D perhaps matches TRBD2 (5 bases). This CDR3 is built from 16 residues. Germline assignment: CDR1 SGHDN and CDR2 FVKESK. V gave up 3 bases and J gave up 4 bases, with 17 bases separating them. This CDR3 is CASSHPWEKSPDTQYF. CDR3 DNA: TGTGCCAGCAGCCACCCGTGGGAGAAATCCCCAGATACGCAGTATTTT.

CDR3 coding DNA: TGTGCCAGCAGCACCGGACTATACGAGCAGTACTTC. Translating gives CASSTGLYEQYF. V gene TRBV7-2 combines with J gene TRBJ2-7; a possible D gene is TRBD2 (6 bases). Germline loops: CDR1 SGHTA, CDR2 FQGNSA. The germline V and J ends were trimmed by 5 bases and 4 bases, with 9 bases remaining between them. This CDR3 is 12 amino acids long.

This clone was detected only once. Other DNA sequences of this sample code for an identical CDR3. J is TRBJ2-7 and V is TRBV5-4, with D possibly called TRBD1 or TRBD2 (6 bases each). The CDR3 contains 14 residues. V was shortened by 2 bases and J by 1 base, with 10 bases between the two germline ends. The germline V gene has CDR1 SGHNT and CDR2 YYREEE (reference sequence). CDR3 sequence: CASSLGGSSYEQYF. The CDR3, as DNA: TGTGCCAGCAGCTTAGGGGGGTCTTCCTACGAGCAGTACTTC.

The V and J genes are TRBV7-8 and TRBJ2-7; D remains ambiguous. Per the germline V gene, CDR1 is SGHVS and CDR2 is FQNEAQ. CDR3 size: 14 residues. Trimming pared 3 bases from V and 2 bases from J, leaving 11 bases between. CDR3 in amino acids: CASSFGLGAYEQYF. CDR3 sequence (DNA): TGTGCCAGCAGCTTCGGGCTAGGAGCCTACGAGCAGTACTTC. Variable domain in full (rest from reference TRBV7-8 and TRBJ2-7): GAGVSQSPRYKVAKRGQDVALRCDPISGHVSLFWYQQALGQGPEFLTYFQNEAQLDKSGLPSDRFFAERPEGSVSTLKIQRTQQEDSAVYLCASSFGLGAYEQYFGPGTRLTVT.

This clone was detected once. V and J are TRBV14 and TRBJ2-7; D is uncertain. V was shortened by 1 base and J by 6 bases, with 10 bases between the two germline ends. The CDR3 loop spans 13 amino acids. Germline V gives CDR1 SGHDN, CDR2 FVKESK. The CDR3 DNA sequence: TGTGCCAGCAGCCAAGGACTCCCGGCCGAGCAGTACTTC. Encoded protein: CASSQGLPAEQYF.